Below are 19 T cell receptor beta chains sequenced from a single sample in a study of CD8+CD57+ T cells in acquired aplastic anemia (dated by TCRdb to the late 2010s). TCRdb lists the instrument as Illumina HiSeq 2000. Genomic DNA was used as template for profiling of TCR beta VDJ combinations and CDR3 sequences. TCRdb redid the processing of the public reads, applying fastp at Q25 and MiXCR, and retained in-frame beta chains. Each record represents a unique CDR3 protein, reported with the most common genes and DNA among its rows. Recorded for this sample are fewer than 250,000 distinct CDR3 sequences; about half of them occurred a single time. The ten largest clones represent about a sixth of the sample. The sample consisted of sorted CD4+, CD8+, or CD8+CD57+ T cells (not recorded which) from PBMCs. The receptors shown here come from a human donor in good health, serving as a control.

Concerning this clonotype: This is likely a read error, given that the CDR3 carries no conserved phenylalanine or tryptophan at its end. The chain employs TRBV10-3 and TRBJ1-1; 8 nucleotides align to TRBD1. Germline CDR1 is ENHRY and CDR2 is SYGVKD. The trim removed 10 bases at V and 5 bases at J, leaving 18 bases unmatched. This CDR3 has 16 residues. CDR3 bases: TGTGCCAGCAGATTACAGGGGGGCGGGTCGGGGACTGAAGCTTTCCTT. Translating it yields CASRLQGGGSGTEAFL.

This rearrangement joins TRBV20-1 to TRBJ1-6; D remains unclear. Trimming removed 3 bases at V and 6 bases at J, with 12 bases between. The CDR3 is 14 residues long. The germline V gene encodes CDR1 DFQATT and CDR2 SNEGSKA (reference sequence). The chain's CDR3 is CSARAENSNSPLHF. CDR3 DNA: TGCAGTGCTAGGGCAGAAAATAGTAATTCACCCCTCCACTTT.

This clonotype was detected only once. Just one base apart from a much larger clone, this may be a read error. The genes are TRBV6-2 or TRBV6-3 and TRBJ1-1; weak D call: TRBD1 (5 bases). This CDR3 has 13 residues. The germline CDR1 and CDR2 sequences are MNHEY and SVGEGT. Deletions cut 10 bases from V and 6 bases from J, with 18 bases between. CDR3: CANRPSGPPEAFF. The CDR3 DNA reads as TGTGCCAACAGGCCCTCGGGACCGCCTGAAGCTTTCTTT.

As DNA, the CDR3 is TGCGCCAGCAGCTCGGACAGGGGGTCAGTGTTTGAAGAGACCCAGCATTTT. Translated: CASSSDRGSVFEETQHF. The chain links TRBV5-1 to TRBJ1-5; TRBD1 matches 10 bases. Germline V gene lookup returns CDR1 SGHRS and CDR2 YFSETQ. Unmatched junction bases numbered 17, after V lost 3 bases and J lost 11 bases. CDR3 length: 17 residues.

V usage is TRBV25-1 and J usage is TRBJ1-4; D not resolved. Trimming pared 9 bases from V and 5 bases from J, leaving 19 bases between. The CDR3 consists of 15 residues. CDR1 MGHDK and CDR2 SYGVNS come from the germline V gene. The CDR3: CASTTGPGRNEKLFF. CDR3 in DNA: TGTGCCAGTACAACCGGGCCCGGACGGAATGAAAAACTGTTTTTT.

The chain recombines TRBV5-1 with TRBJ1-2, with D perhaps matching TRBD1 (6 bases). Germline assignment: CDR1 SGHRS and CDR2 YFSETQ. This CDR3 is built from 16 residues. V lost 4 bases and J lost 1, with 17 bases in between. CDR3 loop: CASSPPRGLLNYGYTF. The CDR3 DNA is TGCGCCAGCAGCCCCCCGAGGGGGTTGCTTAACTATGGCTACACCTTC. Combining the CDR3 with reference TRBV5-1 and TRBJ1-2 gives the whole variable domain KAGVTQTPRYLIKTRGQQVTLSCSPISGHRSVSWYQQTPGQGLQFLFEYFSETQRNKGNFPGRFSGRQFSNSRSEMNVSTLELGDSALYLCASSPPRGLLNYGYTFGSGTRLTVV.

This clonotype was seen ten or more times. This rearrangement joins TRBV28 to TRBJ1-1; 7 positions match TRBD1. Germline V lookup: CDR1 MDHEN, CDR2 SYDVKM. V lost 3 bases to trimming and J lost 5 bases; unmatched junction nucleotides: 6. This CDR3 contains 14 residues. The CDR3 DNA is TGTGCCAGCAGTTTCGGGGGCAGGGGGACTGAAGCTTTCTTT. Translated: CASSFGGRGTEAFF. Complete variable domain (other parts from reference TRBV28 and TRBJ1-1): DVKVTQSSRYLVKRTGEKVFLECVQDMDHENMFWYRQDPGLGLRLIYFSYDVKMKEKGDIPEGYSVSREKKERFSLILESASTNQTSMYLCASSFGGRGTEAFFGQGTRLTVV.

At least ten counts were recorded for this clonotype. This chain connects TRBV7-2 to TRBJ1-3, with TRBD1 identical over 11 bases. This CDR3 is built from 16 residues. Germline CDR1 reads SGHTA; CDR2 reads FQGNSA. The junction had 10 bases not matched to a gene; V was cut back by 5 bases and J by 7 bases. The CDR3, as DNA: TGTGCCAGCAGCCCGCGAGTGGGACAGGGGGGGAACACCATATATTTT. This sequence encodes CASSPRVGQGGNTIYF.

This chain joins TRBV7-4 and TRBJ1-1; 7 bases are shared with TRBD1. Trimming took 6 bases from V and 6 from J; bases not matched to a gene: 4. This CDR3 is 12 amino acids long. Germline V lookup: CDR1 SGHVT, CDR2 SQSDAQ. CDR3 sequence reads: CASRRQGAEAFF. CDR3 DNA sequence: TGTGCCAGCAGACGGCAGGGGGCTGAAGCTTTCTTT.

This clonotype was seen at least ten times. The chain couples TRBV6-5 to TRBJ2-7, with 7 positions matching TRBD1. Germline trimming cut 4 bases from V and 0 bases from J; bases unmatched to any gene: 9. This CDR3 is built from 16 residues. Per germline, CDR1 MNHEY and CDR2 SVGAGI. CDR3 protein: CASSFLPGQSSYEQYF. CDR3 nucleotide sequence: TGTGCCAGCAGTTTTCTACCGGGACAGAGCTCCTACGAGCAGTACTTC.

The chain recombines TRBV24-1 with TRBJ1-2; D perhaps matches TRBD1 (6 bases). CDR3 length: 12 residues. CDR1 is KGHDR, CDR2 SFDVKD, per germline. With 3 bases removed from V and 10 bases from J, the gap between germline ends came to 11 bases. CDR3 nucleotides: TGTGCCACCAGTGATATTGCGGGGGCCTACACCTTC. It specifies CATSDIAGAYTF.

In its sample, this clonotype was seen a few times. Possible read error: a much larger clone is one base away. The chain uses TRBV19 and TRBJ1-2; no reliable D call. Between the trimmed V and J ends, which lost 3 bases and 4 bases, there was a span of 21 bases. Germline loops: CDR1 LNHDA, CDR2 SQIVND (reference sequence). CDR3 length: 17 residues. The CDR3: CASSIKPGGSVLYGYTF. The CDR3 nucleotides read TGTGCCAGTAGTATTAAGCCTGGCGGCAGCGTCCTCTATGGCTACACCTTC.

This clonotype was detected ten times or more. This sequence joins TRBV6-5 and TRBJ2-7, with TRBD2 identical over 10 bases. V shed 2 bases, J shed 3 bases, and the junction held 7 bases outside the gene matches. Germline values: CDR1 MNHEY, CDR2 SVGAGI. The CDR3 totals 16 residues. Written as DNA, the CDR3 is TGTGCCAGCAGTTACGGGGTAGGGACTAGCGTCTACGAGCAGTACTTC. Its translation is CASSYGVGTSVYEQYF.

This clonotype occurred many times. The chain uses TRBV6-1 and TRBJ2-7; possible D gene TRBD1, 6 bases. The CDR3 covers 13 residues. The V end lost 7 bases, the J end lost 6 bases, and 16 bases lay between the germline ends. Germline V gives CDR1 MNHNS, CDR2 SASEGT. CDR3 nucleotide sequence: TGTGCCAGCAAGTTCGGGACATTCCGCGAGCAGTACTTC. Translation gives CASKFGTFREQYF.

This clonotype came up once. This chain links TRBV4-1 with TRBJ2-1; perhaps TRBD1 as D (6 bases). Trimming cost V 3 bases and J 4 bases, with 10 bases left between them. CDR3 length: 14 residues. CDR1 is MGHRA, CDR2 YSYEKL, per germline. The DNA of the CDR3 is TGCGCCAGCAGCCACGTGAGGGGGTACAATGAGCAGTTCTTC. Its protein product is CASSHVRGYNEQFF.

V usage is TRBV7-8 and J usage is TRBJ2-1; TRBD1 matches 7 bases. Germline CDR1 is SGHVS and CDR2 is FQNEAQ. The CDR3 is made up of 16 amino acids. Losses at the gene ends were 5 bases for V and 2 bases for J; bases not matched to a gene: 9. The CDR3 DNA is TGTGCCAGCAGCGAACAGGGGCGGGTCCCCTACAATGAGCAGTTCTTC. Protein product: CASSEQGRVPYNEQFF.

The chain joins TRBV10-3 to TRBJ2-1; the match to TRBD2 covers 10 bases. Trimming removed 4 bases from V and 1 base from J; junction bases left unmatched: 7. Per the germline V gene, CDR1 is ENHRY and CDR2 is SYGVKD. CDR3 length: 17 residues. The CDR3 reads CAISGGSGGTSYNEQFF. CDR3 nucleotide sequence: TGTGCCATCAGTGGGGGTAGCGGGGGGACATCCTACAATGAGCAGTTCTTC.

The table lists this clonotype with many counts. This chain links TRBV6-5 with TRBJ2-5; 8 bases fit TRBD1. The CDR3 is made up of 15 amino acids. Per the germline V gene, CDR1 is MNHEY and CDR2 is SVGAGI. The junction had 12 bases not matched to a gene; V was cut back by 7 bases and J by 5 bases. In nucleotides, the CDR3 is TGTGCCAGCAACCCCGGGACAGGTTTCGGGGAGACCCAGTACTTC. Translating it yields CASNPGTGFGETQYF.

The chain is built from TRBV7-9 and TRBJ1-2; tentatively, D is TRBD1 (5 bases). This CDR3 contains 15 residues. The V end lost 5 bases, the J end lost 5 bases, and 18 bases lay between the germline ends. Germline V lookup: CDR1 SEHNR, CDR2 FQNEAQ (reference sequence). The CDR3 nucleotides read TGTGCCAGCAGCCCCCGCGAGACAGACGTTTATGGCTACACCTTC. This codes for CASSPRETDVYGYTF.